This T cell receptor beta chain was captured by sequencing in a study of T cell responses to AZD1222 COVID-19 vaccine. Libraries were prepared by immunoSEQ multiplex PCR; TCRdb keeps only in-frame clonotypes and omits some of them. The profile shows about 100,000 clones, about 85% of them singletons. Findings of the study overall: Distributed over spike, vaccine-associated CD4 TCRs predominated at 160-218 and 743-854. The sample set comprised mostly white British donors with more females, and clonal diversity was possibly underestimated. Baseline seropositivity occurred in only a handful of AZD1222 recipients.

Comment on this clone: Antigen: not known.

The length of the CDR3 is 17 residues. Germline V gene sequence: CDR1 LGHNA, CDR2 YNFKEQ. Trimming removed 1 base at V and 0 bases at J, with 12 bases between. The chain has TRBV4-2 and TRBJ2-2; D unresolved. The sequencing here drew on peripheral blood, taken on day 0 of AZD1222 vaccination. This receptor was identified in an adult in good health. The CDR3 spells CASSQGAAETNTGELFF. DNA of the CDR3: TGTGCCAGCAGCCAAGGGGCGGCTGAAACGAACACCGGGGAGCTGTTTTTT.